This entry lists 19 T cell receptor beta chains sequenced from one sample in a study of cytotoxic CD8 clonotypes in ibrutinib-treated CLL. Libraries were prepared by immunoSEQ multiplex PCR; TCRdb keeps only in-frame clonotypes and omits some of them. The sample records about 140,000 clones, around 81% being singletons. Material: PBMCs, obtained after 36 months of ibrutinib treatment. The receptor source for this set is a human donor with chronic lymphocytic leukemia.

The J gene is TRBJ2-3, the V gene TRBV5-1; the D is unclear. The CDR3 sequence is 15 residues long. Germline V gene sequence: CDR1 SGHRS, CDR2 YFSETQ. V dropped 0 bases and J dropped 2 bases, with 10 bases sitting between them. Here the CDR3 DNA reads TGCGCCAGCAGCTTGGGTGGCATGTCCACAGATACGCAGTATTTT. Its protein is CASSLGGMSTDTQYF.

The chain uses TRBV30 and TRBJ1-2; D gene ambiguous. The germline CDR1 and CDR2 sequences are GTSNPN and SVGIG (reference sequence). This CDR3 comprises 13 residues. V shed 3 bases and J shed 2 bases, with 10 bases lying between them. In DNA form, the CDR3 reads TGTGCCTGGAGCGCGGACGGAAACTATGGCTACACCTTC. Residues: CAWSADGNYGYTF.

The chain is built from TRBV6-6 and TRBJ1-1; D gene unclear. Trimming removed 2 bases from V and 6 bases from J, with 4 bases in between. The CDR3 runs 11 residues. CDR1 and CDR2 (germline): MNHNY, SVGAGI (reference sequence). Here the CDR3 reads CASSYRSEAFF. CDR3 nucleotide sequence: TGTGCCAGCAGTTACAGGTCTGAAGCTTTCTTT.

In this sample, this clone turned up once. The J gene is TRBJ2-7, the V gene TRBV29-1; 8 bases map to TRBD1. Trimming removed 6 bases from V and 4 bases from J; junction bases left unmatched: 5. Germline CDR1 reads SQVTM; CDR2 reads ANQGSEA. The CDR3 is 12 amino acids. CDR3 residues: CSVMDRVYEQYF. CDR3 DNA: TGCAGCGTGATGGACAGGGTGTACGAGCAGTACTTC.

This clone was counted only a few times. This chain uses TRBV19 with TRBJ1-6; D is uncertain. CDR3 length: 14 amino acids. The V and J ends lost 3 bases and 9 bases respectively, with 12 bases between them. Germline V gene sequence: CDR1 LNHDA, CDR2 SQIVND (reference sequence). The CDR3 is CASSIGTLGSPLHF. CDR3 nucleotide sequence: TGTGCCAGTAGTATTGGCACGTTGGGTTCACCCCTCCACTTT. Combining the CDR3 with reference TRBV19 and TRBJ1-6 gives the whole variable domain DGGITQSPKYLFRKEGQNVTLSCEQNLNHDAMYWYRQDPGQGLRLIYYSQIVNDFQKGDIAEGYSVSREKKESFPLTVTSAQKNPTAFYLCASSIGTLGSPLHFGNGTRLTVT.

J is TRBJ2-3 and V is TRBV7-7; 7 bases are a match to TRBD1. Trimming cost V 3 bases and J 4 bases; bases outside gene matches: 1. Germline CDR1 and CDR2: SSHAT and FNYEAQ (reference sequence). The CDR3 is made up of 13 amino acids. The CDR3: CASSFGTADTQYF. The CDR3 DNA reads TGTGCCAGCAGCTTCGGGACAGCAGATACGCAGTATTTT.

The chain links TRBV19 to TRBJ2-7; D is undetermined. Germline-derived CDR1 and CDR2 are LNHDA and SQIVND (reference sequence). V was cut by 11 bases and J by 0 bases, with 17 bases left in between. There are 14 residues in the CDR3. Here the CDR3 reads CAGLKDPLSYEQYF. In DNA, the CDR3 is TGTGCCGGTTTAAAGGACCCCCTCTCCTACGAGCAGTACTTC. The variable domain in full, completed from reference TRBV19 and TRBJ2-7, reads DGGITQSPKYLFRKEGQNVTLSCEQNLNHDAMYWYRQDPGQGLRLIYYSQIVNDFQKGDIAEGYSVSREKKESFPLTVTSAQKNPTAFYLCAGLKDPLSYEQYFGPGTRLTVT.

This clone was found once. V usage is TRBV15 and J usage is TRBJ2-5; D is perhaps TRBD1 (6 bases). The CDR3 totals 14 residues. V was pared by 0 bases and J by 4 bases, with 9 bases between. The germline CDR1 and CDR2 sequences are LNHNV and YYDKDF (reference sequence). This chain's CDR3 is CATSRDRGLETQYF. The CDR3 nucleotides are TGTGCCACCAGCAGAGATAGGGGGTTAGAGACCCAGTACTTC.

The chain links TRBV2 to TRBJ2-7; D is possibly TRBD2 (6 bases). The CDR3 loop spans 11 amino acids. Germline CDR1 SNHLY, CDR2 FYNNEI. DNA for the CDR3: TGTGTCTCGGGGGTGAGTTACGAGCAGTACTTC. This codes for CVSGVSYEQYF.

This chain links TRBV5-4 with TRBJ2-2, with D possibly TRBD2 on 6 matching bases. With 4 bases removed from V and 5 bases from J, the gap between germline ends came to 21 bases. The CDR3 runs to 17 residues. The germline gives CDR1 SGHNT, CDR2 YYREEE (reference sequence). The CDR3 DNA reads as TGTGCCAGCAGCCGAACGAAGAGACTAGACGTGACCGGGGAGCTGTTTTTT. Amino acids: CASSRTKRLDVTGELFF.

The chain recombines TRBV7-9 with TRBJ2-4; tentative D call: TRBD2 (6 bases). The CDR3 is 16 amino acids. Germline CDR1 is SEHNR and CDR2 is FQNEAQ (reference sequence). V lost 1 base and J lost 0, with 10 bases in between. The CDR3 loop reads CASSLGGALAKNIQYF. In nucleotides, the CDR3 is TGTGCCAGCAGCTTAGGCGGGGCGCTAGCCAAAAACATTCAGTACTTC.

The rearrangement joins TRBV6-5 to TRBJ2-3, with D perhaps matching TRBD1 (5 bases). The germline CDR1 and CDR2 sequences are MNHEY and SVGAGI. The CDR3 is made up of 14 amino acids. Trimming removed 2 bases from V and 3 bases from J, with 9 bases in between. Here the CDR3 reads CASSYGQWTDTQYF. The CDR3 DNA sequence: TGTGCCAGCAGTTACGGACAATGGACAGATACGCAGTATTTT.

V is TRBV27 and J is TRBJ1-5; D is unresolved. This CDR3 contains 13 residues. Germline lookup yields CDR1 MNHEY and CDR2 SMNVEV (reference sequence). V lost 3 bases, J lost 4 bases, and 7 bases lay in between. The CDR3 nucleotides read TGTGCCAGCAGTTTTTTGGGAAATCAGCCCCAGCATTTT. Its translation is CASSFLGNQPQHF.

This clone was observed a few times. This chain connects TRBV27 to TRBJ1-1; D remains ambiguous. With 2 bases removed from V and 5 bases from J, the gap between germline ends came to 9 bases. The CDR3 extends over 13 amino acids. Per germline, CDR1 MNHEY and CDR2 SMNVEV (reference sequence). The CDR3 DNA is TGTGCCAGCAGTTTAAACGGATTGACTGAAGCTTTCTTT. Its protein product is CASSLNGLTEAFF.

This chain uses TRBV2 with TRBJ2-2, with D perhaps matching TRBD1 or TRBD2 (7 bases each). Germline V gene sequence: CDR1 SNHLY, CDR2 FYNNEI. The V gene lost 0 bases and the J gene lost 6 bases, with 14 bases spanning the gap. CDR3 size: 16 residues. DNA of the CDR3: TGTGCCAGCAGTGAAGCAAAACAGGGGAGGGCCGGGGAGCTGTTTTTT. Encoded protein: CASSEAKQGRAGELFF. Using reference TRBV2 and TRBJ2-2 for the parts outside the CDR3, the full variable domain is EPEVTQTPSHQVTQMGQEVILRCVPISNHLYFYWYRQILGQKVEFLVSFYNNEISEKSEIFDDQFSVERPDGSNFTLKIRSTKLEDSAMYFCASSEAKQGRAGELFFGEGSRLTVL.

The chain carries TRBV4-2 and TRBJ2-5, with TRBD2 identical over 10 bases. There are 17 residues in the CDR3. CDR1 LGHNA and CDR2 YNFKEQ come from the germline V gene. V gave up 1 base and J gave up 5 bases; unmatched junction bases: 10. The CDR3 DNA sequence: TGTGCCAGCAGCCAAGGGGCCAGCGGGGGGGTGTACGAGACCCAGTACTTC. Its protein product is CASSQGASGGVYETQYF.

This chain joins TRBV30 and TRBJ1-4; D ambiguous. The CDR3 is made up of 10 amino acids. Trimming removed 7 bases from V and 8 bases from J, with 8 bases in between. CDR1 and CDR2 from the germline V gene are GTSNPN and SVGIG (reference sequence). The CDR3 coding sequence is TGTGCCTACTTTGAGGAAAAACTGTTTTTT. Translated, it gives CAYFEEKLFF.

V is TRBV9 and J is TRBJ2-2; tentative D call: TRBD1 (5 bases). V was trimmed by 2 bases and J by 4 bases, leaving 9 bases between them. The CDR3 has 14 amino acids. Germline-derived CDR1 and CDR2 are SGDLS and YYNGEE. The CDR3 sequence: CASSVGPVTGELFF. The CDR3 DNA is TGTGCCAGCAGCGTGGGGCCGGTCACCGGGGAGCTGTTTTTT. Looking up the rest from reference TRBV9 and TRBJ2-2 gives the full variable domain: DSGVTQTPKHLITATGQRVTLRCSPRSGDLSVYWYQQSLDQGLQFLIQYYNGEERAKGNILERFSAQQFPDLHSELNLSSLELGDSALYFCASSVGPVTGELFFGEGSRLTVL.

This sequence joins TRBV13 and TRBJ2-5; D perhaps matches TRBD2 (5 bases). The CDR3 has 17 amino acids. V was shortened by 5 bases and J by 2 bases, with 21 bases between the two germline ends. Germline lookup yields CDR1 PRHDT and CDR2 FYEKMQ (reference sequence). Written as DNA, the CDR3 is TGTGCCAGCAGCCCCCACGGTCAAGCGGCGGCACAAGAGACCCAGTACTTC. It is translated as CASSPHGQAAAQETQYF.